The entry below describes one T cell receptor beta chain. CDR3 length: 12 residues. The germline V gene has CDR1 SGHRS and CDR2 YFSETQ. The germline V and J ends were trimmed by 2 bases and 9 bases, with 9 bases remaining between them. The data stem from a study of T cells in Graves' hyperthyroidism and ophthalmopathy. Amplified TCR beta CDR3 regions derived from RNA transcripts. The HTBI set primed first-round TCR CDR3 RT-PCR. TCRdb independently ran MiXCR on the multiplex PCR reads; one entry per CDR3 protein. Of about 620,000 distinct CDR3 sequences detected, roughly 17% appear once; the ten largest clones hold around 4%.

V usage is TRBV5-1 and J usage is TRBJ2-1; tentatively, D is TRBD1 (5 bases). The sequenced sample was blood. The TCR originated in a woman aged 25 to 39 with Graves' hyperthyroidism. CDR3 coding DNA: TGCGCCAGCAGCTTACAGGCACCTGAGCAGTTCTTC. It codes for CASSLQAPEQFF.